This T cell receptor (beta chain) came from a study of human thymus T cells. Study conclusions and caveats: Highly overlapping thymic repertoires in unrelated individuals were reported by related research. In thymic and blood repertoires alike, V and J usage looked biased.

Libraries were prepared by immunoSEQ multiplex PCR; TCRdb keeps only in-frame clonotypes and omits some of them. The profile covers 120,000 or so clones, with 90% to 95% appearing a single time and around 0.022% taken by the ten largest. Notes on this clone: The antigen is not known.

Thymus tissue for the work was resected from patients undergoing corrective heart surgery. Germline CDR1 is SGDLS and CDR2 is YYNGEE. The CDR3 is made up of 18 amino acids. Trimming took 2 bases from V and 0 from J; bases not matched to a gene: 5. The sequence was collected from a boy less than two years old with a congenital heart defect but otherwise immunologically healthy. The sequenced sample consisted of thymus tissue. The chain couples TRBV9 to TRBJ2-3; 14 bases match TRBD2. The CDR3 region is CASSVGTSGGLSTDTQYF. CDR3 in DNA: TGTGCCAGCAGCGTGGGGACTAGCGGGGGCCTTAGCACAGATACGCAGTATTTT.